The next 10 T cell receptor beta chains were all read from a single sample in a study of CD8 T cells in ankylosing spondylitis. Study conclusions and caveats: There was a TCR beta motif, made of several highly homologous variants, that appeared characteristic of ankylosing spondylitis blood.

TCRdb used MiXCR to reprocess the 5' RACE reads, holding one entry per CDR3 protein. The sample carries more than 500,000 distinct CDR3 sequences, about 5.7% recorded once. No antigens are known for them. Source material: blood, either unsorted or a sorted T cell fraction (not recorded which). Every receptor here comes from a male donor with ankylosing spondylitis.

This clonotype was seen repeatedly, ten times or more. This chain connects TRBV4-2 to TRBJ2-3, with D hard to call. Germline V lookup: CDR1 LGHNA, CDR2 YNFKEQ. V was cut by 1 base and J by 2 bases, with 10 bases left in between. The CDR3 consists of 15 residues. CDR3 amino acids: CASSQATSYTDTQYF. CDR3 in DNA: TGTGCCAGCAGCCAAGCCACAAGCTACACAGATACGCAGTATTTT.

The J gene is TRBJ2-7, the V gene TRBV4-2; no reliable D call. The CDR3 runs 14 residues. V was shortened by 0 bases and J by 6 bases, with 12 bases between the two germline ends. Germline-derived CDR1 and CDR2 are LGHNA and YNFKEQ. The CDR3 protein is CASSQELVTAEQYF. Here the CDR3 DNA reads TGTGCCAGCAGCCAAGAATTGGTGACGGCCGAGCAGTACTTC.

This clonotype was found many times. The chain uses TRBV29-1 and TRBJ1-4, with a tentative D call TRBD1 (5 bases). The CDR3 has 15 residues. Trimming removed 4 bases from V and 8 bases from J, with 20 bases in between. Per germline, CDR1 SQVTM and CDR2 ANQGSEA. Written as DNA, the CDR3 is TGCAGCGTTGGAGCAGGTAGTAGCGGGGGAGAAAAACTGTTTTTT. Encoded protein: CSVGAGSSGGEKLFF.

In this sample, this clonotype turned up many times. The chain has TRBV4-3 and TRBJ1-1; the D is unclear. Germline CDR1 and CDR2: LGHNA and YSLEER. Trimming took 3 bases from V and 8 from J, leaving 16 bases between them. The CDR3 extends over 14 amino acids. In DNA, the CDR3 is TGCGCCAGCAGCCAGGGGAATTTTATGGGGGAAGCTTTCTTT. This translates into CASSQGNFMGEAFF.

Comment on this clonotype: The junction departs from the called germline gene at one end, perhaps through a read error. V gene TRBV7-2 combines with J gene TRBJ2-1; D might be TRBD2 (6 bases). CDR1 is SGHTA, CDR2 FQGNSA, per germline. This CDR3 comprises 13 residues. CDR3 in DNA: TGTGCCAGCAGCTTAGCAGGAGGGGTCTCAAGGTTTTTC. Translated: CASSLAGGVSRFF.

There are a few counts of this clonotype. The V gene is TRBV4-3, the J gene TRBJ2-7; TRBD2 agrees at 7 bases. This CDR3 region has 16 residues. J lost 2 bases, V lost 0 bases, and 7 bases had no gene match. Germline V gives CDR1 LGHNA, CDR2 YSLEER. The CDR3 nucleotides read TGCGCCAGCAGCCAAGATAGTGGCGGGAGAACCTACGAGCAGTACTTC. This sequence encodes CASSQDSGGRTYEQYF.

This clonotype has more than one count but fewer than ten. The CDR3 region has the DNA TGTGCCAGCAGTGAAGTTTATGTTGAGACCCAGTACTTC. Translated, it gives CASSEVYVETQYF. This chain joins TRBV6-1 and TRBJ2-5; D is uncertain. CDR1 and CDR2 from the germline V gene are MNHNS and SASEGT. CDR3 length equals 13 residues. With 1 base removed from V and 5 bases from J, the gap between germline ends came to 8 bases.

The sample holds many counts of this clonotype. J is TRBJ2-7 and V is TRBV29-1, with D possibly matching TRBD2 (6 bases). This CDR3 is 11 amino acids long. The germline gives CDR1 SQVTM, CDR2 ANQGSEA. V lost 4 bases to trimming and J lost 2 bases, with 6 bases between them. This CDR3 reads CSVGRAYEQYF. CDR3 coding DNA: TGCAGCGTTGGGAGGGCCTACGAGCAGTACTTC.

In regard to this clonotype: A much larger clonotype is one base distant, so this may be a read error. V gene TRBV4-3 combines with J gene TRBJ2-2; D not resolved. Trimming removed 4 bases from V and 5 bases from J, with 14 bases in between. The CDR3 has 15 amino acids. The V gene's germline CDR1 is LGHNA and CDR2 YSLEER. Written as DNA, the CDR3 is TGCGCCAGCAGCCTCCATACCCAGAGGACCGGGGAGCTGTTTTTT. It codes for CASSLHTQRTGELFF.

This clonotype was found many times. The chain links TRBV3-1 to TRBJ2-5; D is unclear. CDR3 length: 12 amino acids. V lost 5 bases and J lost 5, with 9 bases in between. The germline V gene encodes CDR1 LGHDT and CDR2 YNNKEL (reference sequence). This CDR3 reads CASSTPGETQYF. DNA of the CDR3: TGTGCCAGCAGCACCCCCGGGGAGACCCAGTACTTC.